This is a list of T cell receptor beta chains from one sample in a study of blood T cells in healthy people across ages. One entry per CDR3 protein results from TCRdb running MiXCR on the 5' RACE reads. The sample records some 940,000 distinct CDR3 sequences, about 27% being singletons. In addition, the sample was reused for a study of T cells of mothers and their children.

Source material: blood. These TCRs come from a woman between 40 and 55 years old in good health. Both conserved end residues are part of each CDR3. The order of the fields is J gene, V gene, D gene, clone size, CDR3 protein, CDR3 DNA. D genes are given only for firm matches. Not all rows give a size; the values are once, few, many and, for expanded clones, a class.

j_gene: TRBJ2-3
v_gene: TRBV7-8
d_gene: .
abundance: few
CDR3aa: CASSLNSLSTDTQYF
CDR3nt: TGTGCCAGCAGCTTAAATAGCTTGAGCACAGATACGCAGTATTTT

j_gene: TRBJ2-3
v_gene: TRBV12-3/TRBV12-4
d_gene: TRBD1
abundance: .
CDR3aa: CASSPGTAPDTQYF
CDR3nt: TGTGCCAGCAGTCCCGGGACAGCCCCAGATACGCAGTATTTT

j_gene: TRBJ1-2
v_gene: TRBV28
d_gene: .
abundance: many
CDR3aa: CASSLNPPRGYTF
CDR3nt: TGTGCCAGCAGTTTGAACCCCCCGAGGGGCTACACCTTC

j_gene: TRBJ1-2
v_gene: TRBV7-2
d_gene: .
abundance: .
CDR3aa: CASSQIQRGRGNYGYTF
CDR3nt: TGTGCCAGCAGCCAAATACAGAGAGGCCGTGGTAACTATGGCTACACCTTC

j_gene: TRBJ2-6
v_gene: TRBV15
d_gene: TRBD2
abundance: many
CDR3aa: CATRGGSSGANVLTF
CDR3nt: TGTGCCACTCGCGGGGGGAGCTCTGGGGCCAACGTCCTGACTTTC

j_gene: TRBJ2-6
v_gene: TRBV6-5
d_gene: TRBD1
abundance: many
CDR3aa: CASSWDSFSGANVLTF
CDR3nt: TGTGCCAGCAGTTGGGACAGTTTCTCTGGGGCCAACGTCCTGACTTTC

j_gene: TRBJ2-1
v_gene: TRBV12-3/TRBV12-4
d_gene: TRBD2
abundance: few
CDR3aa: CASSPTGGGASYEQFF
CDR3nt: TGTGCCAGCAGTCCCACCGGCGGGGGGGCCTCGTATGAGCAGTTCTTC

j_gene: TRBJ2-7
v_gene: TRBV28
d_gene: .
abundance: few
CDR3aa: CATRGGPTGIEQYF
CDR3nt: TGTGCCACCCGGGGGGGTCCGACAGGGATCGAGCAGTACTTC

j_gene: TRBJ2-6
v_gene: TRBV27
d_gene: TRBD1
abundance: many
CDR3aa: CASSFLDRARSGANVLTF
CDR3nt: TGTGCCAGCAGTTTTCTCGACAGGGCCCGATCTGGGGCCAACGTCCTGACTTTC

j_gene: TRBJ2-7
v_gene: TRBV25-1
d_gene: .
abundance: .
CDR3aa: CASSGVGFEQYF
CDR3nt: TGTGCCAGCAGTGGTGTGGGGTTCGAGCAGTACTTC

j_gene: TRBJ1-1
v_gene: TRBV9
d_gene: TRBD1
abundance: .
CDR3aa: CASSVGQGESEAFF
CDR3nt: TGTGCCAGCAGCGTAGGCCAGGGGGAATCTGAAGCTTTCTTT

j_gene: TRBJ2-5
v_gene: TRBV21-1
d_gene: .
abundance: .
CDR3aa: CASSSSGTSGGRYQETQYF
CDR3nt: TGTGCCAGCAGCTCGTCCGGGACTAGCGGGGGGAGGTACCAAGAGACCCAGTACTTC

j_gene: TRBJ2-5
v_gene: TRBV20-1
d_gene: .
abundance: .
CDR3aa: CSARASGHANEQYF
CDR3nt: TGCAGTGCTAGAGCATCGGGCCACGCCAATGAGCAGTACTTC

j_gene: TRBJ2-7
v_gene: TRBV7-2
d_gene: .
abundance: many
CDR3aa: CASSLVARGRLKPYEQYF
CDR3nt: TGTGCCAGCAGCTTAGTCGCCAGGGGACGGCTCAAACCCTACGAGCAGTACTTC

j_gene: TRBJ2-7
v_gene: TRBV7-2
d_gene: .
abundance: once
CDR3aa: CASGGLSYNEQYF
CDR3nt: TGTGCCAGCGGAGGACTCTCCTACAATGAGCAGTACTTC

j_gene: TRBJ2-3
v_gene: TRBV5-1
d_gene: .
abundance: few
CDR3aa: CASSVRPGSDTQYF
CDR3nt: TGCGCCAGCAGCGTAAGACCAGGTTCGGATACGCAGTATTTT

j_gene: TRBJ1-2
v_gene: TRBV29-1
d_gene: .
abundance: .
CDR3aa: CSVVRGDGYTF
CDR3nt: TGCAGCGTTGTGAGGGGTGATGGCTACACCTTC

j_gene: TRBJ2-7
v_gene: TRBV5-1
d_gene: .
abundance: .
CDR3aa: CASSFGGPNEQYF
CDR3nt: TGCGCCAGCAGCTTCGGGGGGCCAAACGAGCAGTACTTC

j_gene: TRBJ2-1
v_gene: TRBV6-6
d_gene: TRBD1
abundance: .
CDR3aa: CASSYSGQGANSREQFF
CDR3nt: TGTGCCAGCAGTTACTCGGGACAGGGGGCAAACTCTCGTGAGCAGTTCTTC

j_gene: TRBJ2-5
v_gene: TRBV7-9
d_gene: TRBD2
abundance: .
CDR3aa: CASSLQLAGGETQYF
CDR3nt: TGTGCCAGCAGCTTGCAACTAGCGGGGGGAGAGACCCAGTACTTC

j_gene: TRBJ2-4
v_gene: TRBV4-1
d_gene: TRBD1
abundance: few
CDR3aa: CASSLIQGDKNIQYF
CDR3nt: TGCGCCAGCAGCCTCATCCAGGGGGACAAAAACATTCAGTACTTC

j_gene: TRBJ1-2
v_gene: TRBV9
d_gene: TRBD1
abundance: few
CDR3aa: CASSTRQGADHGYTF
CDR3nt: TGTGCCAGCAGCACAAGACAGGGGGCAGACCATGGCTACACCTTC

j_gene: TRBJ2-1
v_gene: TRBV27
d_gene: TRBD2
abundance: many
CDR3aa: CASSLELAGGPGNEQFF
CDR3nt: TGTGCCAGCAGTTTAGAACTAGCGGGGGGGCCGGGCAATGAGCAGTTCTTC

j_gene: TRBJ2-7
v_gene: TRBV7-9
d_gene: .
abundance: many
CDR3aa: CASSTSWGQSYEQYF
CDR3nt: TGTGCCAGCAGCACTTCTTGGGGGCAGTCCTACGAGCAGTACTTC

j_gene: TRBJ2-1
v_gene: TRBV28
d_gene: .
abundance: many
CDR3aa: CASSLGWGNEQFF
CDR3nt: TGTGCCAGCAGTTTGGGGTGGGGGAATGAGCAGTTCTTC